This T cell receptor (beta chain) was captured by sequencing in a study of blood T cells in healthy people across ages (dated by TCRdb to about 2015). About the study as a whole: In model experiments, template switching captured roughly one uniquely barcoded TCR beta cDNA molecule for every two T cells. Age-related changes in TCR beta repertoire diversity were measured in the study by deep sequencing normalized with unique cDNA molecular identifiers. The donors were split into four age groups: young (average about 16 years), middle-aged (around 37), aged (more than 55) and long-lived (82). Donors of different ages were randomly distributed across sequencing lanes to avoid experimental bias. Using the same blood draw, the study looked at two additional independent replicas of 1 million unique cDNA reads for two donors, one aged 18 to 30 and the other aged 80 or older.

The donors were 40 or so Caucasian individuals from Russia, aged 6 to 90 years, who were systemically healthy. Around 10 milliliters of peripheral blood were drawn from each donor into EDTA-treated Vacutainer tubes. PBMCs were isolated by Ficoll-Paque density-gradient centrifugation, with at least 6 million obtained per sample. Trizol reagent was used to extract total RNA from PBMCs, with at least 5.5 micrograms per sample. For every donor, flow cytometry on a PBMC aliquot measured the percentage of naive CD45RAhigh/CD27high T cells. In the germline V gene, CDR1 corresponds to SNHLY and CDR2 to FYNNEI. Clipping removes 8 bases from V and 1 base from J, with 9 as the unmatched junction base count. The CDR3 has 16 amino acids, counting the end cysteine and phenylalanine. Solely the CDR3 DNA is kept, with 48 bases framed from the first base. Details on this clonotype: This receptor's antigen is unknown. Per-base quality was not reported, and no clone a single base away is much larger than it.

General study outcomes and caveats: Bulk unsorted PBMC profiling prevented conclusive comparison of naive and antigen-experienced compartments. A strong correlation was found between observed TCR beta diversity and the percentage of naive T cells measured by flow cytometry. Estimates of total diversity from one million sequenced T cells were regarded as lower bounds and underestimates. Because the CMV infection status of the donors was unknown, age-related changes in expanded clonotypes may potentially have been confounded. Observed TCR beta diversity per million T cells fell roughly linearly with age, and a significant reduction was already apparent by age roughly 40. Compared with the aged group, the long-lived group had more naive CD4+ T cells, fewer expanded clones and increased TCR diversity, a pattern suggesting age selection.

To prepare the library, 5' RACE was applied. Sequenced on an Illumina HiSeq 2500. A second PCR of roughly 6 to 11 cycles was run with a J-beta primer mix and a sample-barcoded 5' primer. A unique molecular identifier was introduced onto each TCR beta cDNA molecule by a template-switch 5' adaptor carrying 12 random nucleotides. Each sample yielded at least 3 million CDR3-containing paired-end reads. First-strand cDNA was synthesized from all RNA with the Mint cDNA synthesis kit, primed by a TRBC-specific oligonucleotide. All cDNA was treated with uracil-DNA glycosylase and then went through a first 18-cycle PCR with the universal primers M1SS and BC2_uni_R. On the study's bioinformatics: Each sample was normalized by randomly selecting 1 million high-quality reads, each carrying a distinct molecular identifier. Instead of being binned into consensus sequences, reads with shared molecular identifiers were discarded. MiTCR, set to a Q25 quality threshold and the strictest error-elimination algorithm, was used for CDR3 identification, clonotype clustering and error correction. A nonparametric unseen species model using Euler transformation provided a lower-bound estimate of total TCR beta diversity. TCRdb applied fastp at Q25 and MiXCR to the public reads, then kept only in-frame beta chains. A single entry per CDR3 protein holds the most common genes and DNA from its merged rows. The V and J calls here are based on TCRdb, not the publication. The sample contains a few hundred thousand distinct CDR3 sequences, 45% to 60% of them found a single time. Under 60% of the sample belongs to the ten largest clones.

Sequenced input: blood. This TCR came from a man in his 60s in good health. The sequence is built from TRBV2 and TRBJ1-1; 11 central bases correspond to TRBD1. The DNA sequence is given as TGTGCCAGCGGCGGGGACAGGGGGGTCTGGAACACTGAAGCTTTCTTT. It encodes CASGGDRGVWNTEAFF.